This T cell receptor (beta chain) was sequenced in a study of T cell repertoires in cytomegalovirus infection. Study outcomes and limitations: In two of eight donors, the top clonotype was HLA-C-restricted CMV-specific.

TCRdb passed the reads through MiXCR, listing each CDR3 protein once. This repertoire shows some 200,000 distinct CDR3 sequences, about a tenth found once; its top ten account for roughly 5%. This clonotype was observed at least ten times. What it binds is not known. V dropped 4 bases and J dropped 5 bases, with 11 bases sitting between them. Germline V gene lookup returns CDR1 SGHTA and CDR2 FQGNSA. The CDR3 runs 13 residues. This rearrangement joins TRBV7-2 to TRBJ2-5; D is ambiguous. The receptor's source is a human donor in good health (CMV status not recorded). Some clones in this sample may be carry-over from other donors' samples. Sequencing input: PBMCs. CDR3 loop: CASSSGWLETQYF. CDR3 in DNA: TGTGCCAGCAGCTCCGGGTGGTTGGAGACCCAGTACTTC.